Listed here is a single TCR beta chain. Its antigen has not been determined. Per-nucleotide qualities are absent, and no much larger clonotype sits a single base away. These data originate in a study of cytomegalovirus exposure and HLA in healthy donors (dated by TCRdb to about 2017). Regarding the research as a whole: The approximately 710 repertoires of the first cohort and the 95 to 150 validation repertoires were produced on the same platform, according to a later analysis. The study aimed to test whether cataloging public T cell receptors could reveal signatures of past pathogen exposure. In addition to the first cohort of approximately 650 subjects, a separate validation cohort of over 90 different subjects was used. The study combined high-throughput TCR immunosequencing, statistical association of individual TCRs with disease status, and machine learning to predict cytomegalovirus infection status.

The donors were included in the validation cohort of over a hundred subjects, a group kept apart from the 666-subject first cohort. Points the paper makes about the study in general: The classifier was reported to diagnose cytomegalovirus status with high specificity and sensitivity in both the original cohort and the validation cohort. In vitro tests confirmed that a few of the cytomegalovirus-associated TCR beta chains recognize cytomegalovirus antigens. A later analysis found that TCRs clustered in the first cohort also tended to co-occur in the 110 or so validation repertoires, with approximately 93% of cluster scores above 0. Most TCR sequences were observed very rarely across donors, whereas some public TCRs were present in many individuals. A later analysis had no HLA typing for the validation cohort, so co-occurrence there was scored across all 130 or so repertoires. In the study, about 150 TCR beta chains were listed as associated with cytomegalovirus. The authors suggested that the approach could potentially be extended to other disease states and immunological phenotypes.

Trimming leaves V shorter by 3 bases and J shorter by 4 bases, with the junction holding 9 bases beyond the gene matches. From cysteine to phenylalanine, the CDR3 is 17 amino acids long. The read is trimmed to its CDR3 DNA, 51 bases read in frame from base 1. The CDR1 and CDR2 encoded by the germline V gene are MGHRA and YSYEKL. The method behind the library was the immunoSEQ multiplex PCR assay. On the authors' methods: To diagnose cytomegalovirus status from the catalog of TCR beta chain sequences, a statistical classification framework was built. The table was pulled from immuneACCESS by TCRdb, which kept in-frame rearrangements only. Such tables lose some clones; where checked, under half of the loss comes from unresolved V genes, and the rest has no known cause. D and trimming were read from the DNA, whereas the V and J calls and clone size are those reported in that table. The sample table shows fewer than 200,000 clones, and approximately 87% are seen once. Together, the top ten hold roughly 1.5% of the sample.

Sequencing used PBMCs. The rearranged chain carries TRBV4-1 and TRBJ1-4; the junction holds 9 bases that match TRBD1. The TCR sequence derives from a woman aged 25-40 years in good health and CMV-seronegative. The bases read TGCGCCAGCAGCCAGATCGGACAGGGGAGGGTTAATGAAAAACTGTTTTTT. It specifies CASSQIGQGRVNEKLFF.